This passage covers 21 T cell receptor beta chains from one sample sequenced in a study of STAT5B mutations in CD4+ large granular lymphocyte leukemia. TCRdb's copy holds only in-frame clones and misses some; the assay was immunoSEQ multiplex PCR. This table has about 30,000 clones, 65% to 80% appearing once. The sequencing input was CD4+ T cells from blood buffy coats. These receptors were collected from a human donor in good health.

The V and J genes are TRBV4-1 and TRBJ1-1; no clear D gene. The V end lost 2 bases, the J end lost 5 bases, and 12 bases lay between the germline ends. CDR1 is MGHRA and CDR2 is YSYEKL in the germline V gene. This CDR3 spans 14 amino acids. In nucleotides, the CDR3 is TGCGCCAGCAGCCAAATCGGGGTCGGAACTGAAGCTTTCTTT. Its translation is CASSQIGVGTEAFF.

This clone was observed a few times. The chain links TRBV10-1 to TRBJ2-7; D not certain. Germline loops: CDR1 WNHNN, CDR2 SYGVQD (reference sequence). This CDR3 contains 14 residues. With 0 bases removed from V and 3 bases from J, the gap between germline ends came to 9 bases. CDR3 coding DNA: TGCGCCAGCAGTGAGTCTGTCACGTTCTACGAGCAGTACTTC. Its protein is CASSESVTFYEQYF.

The chain joins TRBV5-4 to TRBJ2-4; maybe TRBD2 (5 bases). The CDR3 is 16 amino acids. Looked up from germline, CDR1 is SGHNT and CDR2 is YYREEE (reference sequence). V was cut by 0 bases and J by 6 bases, with 16 bases left in between. CDR3 DNA sequence: TGTGCCAGCAGCTTGGGGGGAAGTGGACGGGGAAACATTCAGTACTTC. Its translation is CASSLGGSGRGNIQYF.

This clone showed up just a few times. The V gene is TRBV30, the J gene TRBJ2-5; 7 nucleotides agree with TRBD1. This CDR3 comprises 12 residues. The J segment lost 4 bases and the V segment lost 3 bases, leaving 2 bases of the junction unmatched. The germline gives CDR1 GTSNPN, CDR2 SVGIG (reference sequence). DNA of the CDR3: TGTGCCTGGAGCTGGGACAGAGAGACCCAGTACTTC. This codes for CAWSWDRETQYF.

V and J are TRBV2 and TRBJ2-2; D may be TRBD1 (5 bases). CDR1 and CDR2 (germline): SNHLY, FYNNEI. The CDR3 is 15 residues long. Trimming took 4 bases from V and 2 from J, leaving 11 bases between them. The CDR3 DNA reads TGTGCCAGCAGTGGACAGCAGACTAACACCGGGGAGCTGTTTTTT. Translation gives CASSGQQTNTGELFF.

This chain uses TRBV9 with TRBJ2-3, with unresolved D. Per germline, CDR1 SGDLS and CDR2 YYNGEE. The CDR3 sequence is 12 residues long. Trimming pared 4 bases from V and 5 bases from J, leaving 8 bases between. The CDR3, as DNA: TGTGCCAGCAGCCCTCGTGGAGATACGCAGTATTTT. This codes for CASSPRGDTQYF.

This sequence joins TRBV11-3 and TRBJ2-7, with D possibly being TRBD2 (7 bases). Looked up from germline, CDR1 is SGHNT and CDR2 is YENEEA. The CDR3 length is 16 residues. V was trimmed by 5 bases and J by 5 bases, leaving 22 bases between them. CDR3 residues: CASSPRGQALRNEQYF. CDR3 sequence (DNA): TGTGCCAGCAGCCCGCGGGGGCAGGCCCTCAGGAACGAGCAGTACTTC.

V is TRBV5-1 and J is TRBJ2-3, with D perhaps matching TRBD2 (7 bases). This CDR3 is 14 amino acids long. V was trimmed by 7 bases and J by 2 bases, leaving 14 bases between them. From germline, CDR1 is SGHRS and CDR2 YFSETQ. The CDR3 loop is CASDGGGPTDTQYF. The CDR3 DNA sequence: TGCGCCAGCGACGGCGGGGGCCCCACAGATACGCAGTATTTT.

In this sample, this clone turned up once. The chain couples TRBV11-3 to TRBJ2-5; possibly TRBD1 for D (5 bases). V was cut by 2 bases and J by 1 base, with 14 bases left in between. The CDR3 loop spans 16 amino acids. Per the germline V gene, CDR1 is SGHNT and CDR2 is YENEEA. CDR3 bases: TGTGCCAGCAGCTTAAGGCGGTGGGGCCCCCAAGAGACCCAGTACTTC. This codes for CASSLRRWGPQETQYF.

The chain has TRBV7-2 and TRBJ2-1; 14 nucleotides agree with TRBD2. From germline, CDR1 is SGHTA and CDR2 FQGNSA. The trim removed 2 bases at V and 5 bases at J, leaving 11 bases unmatched. CDR3 length equals 19 residues. CDR3 amino acids: CASSLLRLAGGPVHNEQFF. The DNA of the CDR3 is TGTGCCAGCAGCTTACTACGACTAGCGGGAGGGCCAGTGCACAATGAGCAGTTCTTC. The full variable domain, completed using reference TRBV7-2 and TRBJ2-1, is GAGVSQSPSNKVTEKGKDVELRCDPISGHTALYWYRQSLGQGLEFLIYFQGNSAPDKSGLPSDRFSAERTGGSVSTLTIQRTQQEDSAVYLCASSLLRLAGGPVHNEQFFGPGTRLTVL.

On this clone itself: Distinct nucleotide sequences in the sample also encode this CDR3. This CDR3 is CASSGASTYLYGYTF. The CDR3 region has the DNA TGTGCCAGCAGCGGGGCTTCTACTTACCTCTATGGCTACACCTTC. V is TRBV5-4 and J is TRBJ1-2; D is possibly TRBD1 (5 bases). The germline V gene encodes CDR1 SGHNT and CDR2 YYREEE (reference sequence). This CDR3 region has 15 residues. The V end lost 4 bases, the J end lost 4 bases, and 17 bases lay between the germline ends.

This rearrangement joins TRBV30 to TRBJ2-5, with 8 bases identical to TRBD2. The assigned J gene may be wrong: the sequence end matches TRBJ2-7 better. CDR1 is GTSNPN and CDR2 is SVGIG in the germline V gene (reference sequence). This CDR3 is built from 15 residues. CDR3 in amino acids: CAWSVGGSGTYEQYF. CDR3 DNA sequence: TGTGCCTGGAGTGTAGGGGGTAGCGGGACTTACGAGCAGTACTTC.

This chain joins TRBV28 and TRBJ1-5; TRBD1 agrees at 11 bases. Germline CDR1 and CDR2: MDHEN and SYDVKM. V shed 8 bases and J 7 bases; nucleotides not matched to a gene: 7. The CDR3 covers 14 residues. CDR3 DNA: TGTGCCAGCGGCAGGGACAGGGGGATCCAGCCCCAGCATTTT. Translating it yields CASGRDRGIQPQHF.

V usage is TRBV7-9 and J usage is TRBJ2-2, with D uncertain. V was shortened by 5 bases and J by 5 bases, with 6 bases between the two germline ends. The germline CDR1 and CDR2 sequences are SEHNR and FQNEAQ (reference sequence). CDR3 length: 12 residues. The CDR3 protein is CASSAQTGELFF. CDR3 DNA: TGTGCCAGCAGCGCCCAGACCGGGGAGCTGTTTTTT. Full variable domain (outside the CDR3, taken from reference TRBV7-9 and TRBJ2-2): DTGVSQNPRHKITKRGQNVTFRCDPISEHNRLYWYRQTLGQGPEFLTYFQNEAQLEKSRLLSDRFSAERPKGSFSTLEIQRTEQGDSAMYLCASSAQTGELFFGEGSRLTVL.

This chain connects TRBV7-3 to TRBJ2-1; D unclear. In germline, CDR1 is SGHTA, CDR2 FQGTGA. Trimming pared 5 bases from V and 5 bases from J, leaving 10 bases between. The CDR3 extends over 13 amino acids. The CDR3 here is CASSTPGDNEQFF. The CDR3 DNA reads TGTGCCAGCAGCACCCCGGGCGACAATGAGCAGTTCTTC.

The chain recombines TRBV6-1 with TRBJ1-2, with D hard to call. The CDR3 is 13 residues long. V lost 4 bases and J lost 5, with 11 bases in between. Germline lookup yields CDR1 MNHNS and CDR2 SASEGT. The CDR3 loop is CASSGTQWYGYTF. In nucleotides, the CDR3 is TGTGCCAGCAGTGGGACCCAGTGGTATGGCTACACCTTC.

The V gene is TRBV13, the J gene TRBJ2-1; either TRBD1 or TRBD2 may fit D (5 bases each). CDR3 length equals 14 residues. Germline CDR1 reads PRHDT; CDR2 reads FYEKMQ (reference sequence). Trimming removed 4 bases at V and 7 bases at J, with 14 bases between. CDR3 sequence reads: CASSYAGTKNEQFF. The CDR3, as DNA: TGTGCCAGCAGCTATGCCGGGACCAAAAATGAGCAGTTCTTC.

This rearrangement joins TRBV5-1 to TRBJ2-5; 7 bases are shared with TRBD2. Germline lookup yields CDR1 SGHRS and CDR2 YFSETQ. Losses at the gene ends were 3 bases for V and 4 bases for J; bases not matched to a gene: 9. This CDR3 contains 15 residues. CDR3 sequence (DNA): TGCGCCAGCAGCTCAATGCTAGCGGTTGGAGAGACCCAGTACTTC. It specifies CASSSMLAVGETQYF. The variable domain in full, with the rest retrieved from reference TRBV5-1 and TRBJ2-5, is KAGVTQTPRYLIKTRGQQVTLSCSPISGHRSVSWYQQTPGQGLQFLFEYFSETQRNKGNFPGRFSGRQFSNSRSEMNVSTLELGDSALYLCASSSMLAVGETQYFGPGTRLLVL.

The chain joins TRBV5-1 to TRBJ2-5, with D possibly TRBD2 on 6 matching bases. The CDR3 covers 15 residues. Trimming shortened V by 3 bases and J by 7 bases, and 19 bases separated the two germline ends. Germline loops: CDR1 SGHRS, CDR2 YFSETQ. The CDR3 spells CASSSLATEEGTQYF. In DNA form, the CDR3 reads TGCGCCAGCAGCTCACTCGCCACGGAGGAGGGGACCCAGTACTTC.

The CDR3 loop reads CASTYPRRAPTYEQYF. In nucleotides, the CDR3 is TGCGCCAGCACCTACCCCAGAAGGGCTCCTACCTACGAGCAGTACTTC. The chain links TRBV5-1 to TRBJ2-7; the D is unclear. Trimming removed 6 bases from V and 2 bases from J, with 21 bases in between. Per the germline V gene, CDR1 is SGHRS and CDR2 is YFSETQ. This CDR3 spans 16 amino acids.

The V call is TRBV4-1, the J call TRBJ2-5; D possibly corresponds to TRBD2 (5 bases). The CDR3 is 15 amino acids. Trimming removed 0 bases from V and 1 base from J, with 9 bases in between. Germline-derived CDR1 and CDR2 are MGHRA and YSYEKL. The CDR3 here is CASSQDPAAQETQYF. The CDR3 DNA is TGCGCCAGCAGCCAAGATCCAGCGGCCCAAGAGACCCAGTACTTC.